The T cell receptor beta chain described here comes from a study of OX40 agonist ivuxolimab in advanced cancers. About the research overall: Two cutaneous melanoma patients and one hepatocellular carcinoma patient, three in all, had partial responses. Findings and limits, study-wide: At 0.1 to 3.0 mg/kg and by week 6, clonal expansion occurred in CD4+ and CD8+ blood T cells. In general, CD8+ T cells held more expanded clones than CD4+ did, on average.

Patients who had autoimmune disease history or got systemic immunosuppression were left out. Concerning this clone: Its antigen is unidentified.

The CDR3 is 16 residues long. Germline lookup yields CDR1 MNHEY and CDR2 SMNVEV (reference sequence). The ends lost 3 bases at V and 2 bases at J; junction bases unmatched: 9. Data came from immunoSEQ multiplex PCR; TCRdb stores just in-frame clones and leaves some out. The sample lists 65,000 to 100,000 clones, 84% occurring once. The chain has TRBV27 and TRBJ2-7; 8 bases align to TRBD2. This receptor was taken from an adult with an advanced solid tumor such as melanoma, head and neck, liver or kidney cancer. The sample consisted of CD4+ or CD8+ T cells sorted from blood, taken in a trial of the OX40 agonist ivuxolimab. This CDR3 is CASSLVPSGRPYEQYF. For the CDR3, the DNA is TGTGCCAGCAGTTTGGTGCCCAGCGGGAGACCCTACGAGCAGTACTTC.